These T cell receptor beta chains were read from a single sample in a study of T-cell memory formation after mild COVID-19. From the 5' RACE reads, TCRdb called clonotypes with MiXCR, one entry per CDR3 protein. The table has about 200,000 distinct CDR3 sequences, roughly 17% seen once. The sequencing sample was made of PBMCs or a T cell subset sorted from them (not recorded which). These receptors were collected from an adult woman who had mild COVID-19 (a few samples of this study predate the infection). Cell type and time point are not known. CDR3s include the opening cysteine and the closing phenylalanine or tryptophan. D genes are given only for firm matches.

D gene: .; V gene: TRBV12-3/TRBV12-4; J gene: TRBJ1-3; CDR3 protein: CASSRRIGDTIYF
D gene: TRBD2; V gene: TRBV24-1; J gene: TRBJ2-1; CDR3 protein: CATSDSVSGAREQFF
D gene: .; V gene: TRBV11-2; J gene: TRBJ2-2; CDR3 protein: CASSPIRDSTGRRTGELFF
D gene: TRBD2; V gene: TRBV7-2; J gene: TRBJ2-3; CDR3 protein: CASSLVASGRADTQYF
D gene: .; V gene: TRBV7-2; J gene: TRBJ1-1; CDR3 protein: CASSLLGTNTEAFF
D gene: TRBD2; V gene: TRBV12-3/TRBV12-4; J gene: TRBJ2-1; CDR3 protein: CASSTRASGRRVQFF
D gene: TRBD2; V gene: TRBV7-2; J gene: TRBJ2-3; CDR3 protein: CASSQAGGSTDTQYF
D gene: TRBD2; V gene: TRBV7-2; J gene: TRBJ2-3; CDR3 protein: CASSLEGTSGGYTQYF
D gene: .; V gene: TRBV20-1; J gene: TRBJ2-4; CDR3 protein: CMVQGSAKNIQYF
D gene: .; V gene: TRBV20-1; J gene: TRBJ1-2; CDR3 protein: CSAPWAHNYGYTF
D gene: TRBD1; V gene: TRBV12-3/TRBV12-4; J gene: TRBJ1-3; CDR3 protein: CASSQDRGSGNTIYF
D gene: TRBD1; V gene: TRBV5-6; J gene: TRBJ2-7; CDR3 protein: CASSEGQGYYEQYF
D gene: .; V gene: TRBV9; J gene: TRBJ2-1; CDR3 protein: CASSVANTLGGEQFF
D gene: .; V gene: TRBV3-1; J gene: TRBJ2-2; CDR3 protein: CASSKRGGSAGELFF
D gene: .; V gene: TRBV20-1; J gene: TRBJ2-3; CDR3 protein: CSASERTASTDTQYF
D gene: .; V gene: TRBV12-3/TRBV12-4; J gene: TRBJ1-2; CDR3 protein: CASSLRVQVNYGYTF
D gene: .; V gene: TRBV9; J gene: TRBJ2-1; CDR3 protein: CASSGATGNEQFF
D gene: TRBD1; V gene: TRBV5-1; J gene: TRBJ1-1; CDR3 protein: CASSSRQGASGEAFF
D gene: .; V gene: TRBV5-1; J gene: TRBJ2-7; CDR3 protein: CASSAGAGVYEQYF
D gene: .; V gene: TRBV20-1; J gene: TRBJ2-7; CDR3 protein: CSAPGQATYEQYF
D gene: TRBD2; V gene: TRBV20-1; J gene: TRBJ2-7; CDR3 protein: CSARMGTRGYEQYF
D gene: .; V gene: TRBV2; J gene: TRBJ1-2; CDR3 protein: CASSLGQYGYTF
D gene: TRBD1; V gene: TRBV24-1; J gene: TRBJ2-7; CDR3 protein: CATSLSGTGPLEQYF
D gene: TRBD2; V gene: TRBV5-1; J gene: TRBJ2-7; CDR3 protein: CASSLDPSGGFYEQYF
D gene: TRBD2; V gene: TRBV7-8; J gene: TRBJ2-1; CDR3 protein: CASSHSPLTSGVLNNEQFF
D gene: TRBD1; V gene: TRBV7-2; J gene: TRBJ2-6; CDR3 protein: CASSLLGTANSGANVLTF
D gene: .; V gene: TRBV10-3; J gene: TRBJ1-5; CDR3 protein: CAISEDGLQHF
D gene: TRBD2; V gene: TRBV24-1; J gene: TRBJ2-1; CDR3 protein: CATSDSGTSGDEQFF
D gene: .; V gene: TRBV12-3/TRBV12-4; J gene: TRBJ1-1; CDR3 protein: CASSTTSTGEAFF
D gene: TRBD2; V gene: TRBV5-1; J gene: TRBJ2-1; CDR3 protein: CASSLVSTSGGAYEQFF
D gene: TRBD2; V gene: TRBV5-1; J gene: TRBJ2-7; CDR3 protein: CASSFTSGAYEQYF
D gene: .; V gene: TRBV12-3/TRBV12-4; J gene: TRBJ2-3; CDR3 protein: CASSLGATRLGGQYF
D gene: TRBD1; V gene: TRBV4-3; J gene: TRBJ2-7; CDR3 protein: CASSQGTGYEQYF
D gene: .; V gene: TRBV7-8; J gene: TRBJ2-1; CDR3 protein: CASSLARLASSYNEQFF
D gene: .; V gene: TRBV5-1; J gene: TRBJ2-5; CDR3 protein: CASSRVGQIQETQYF
D gene: .; V gene: TRBV7-9; J gene: TRBJ2-2; CDR3 protein: CASSSRVPRRGSRTGELFF
D gene: TRBD2; V gene: TRBV5-1; J gene: TRBJ2-5; CDR3 protein: CASSLQRGDQETQYF
D gene: TRBD2; V gene: TRBV24-1; J gene: TRBJ2-7; CDR3 protein: CATSDSGLAKSYEQYF
D gene: .; V gene: TRBV27; J gene: TRBJ1-2; CDR3 protein: CASSSSTVLGYTF
D gene: .; V gene: TRBV12-5; J gene: TRBJ2-1; CDR3 protein: CASGQYGEQFF
D gene: .; V gene: TRBV3-1; J gene: TRBJ2-3; CDR3 protein: CASSQDPPGPSTDTQYF
D gene: TRBD2; V gene: TRBV7-2; J gene: TRBJ2-1; CDR3 protein: CASRRAGSDNEQFF
D gene: .; V gene: TRBV12-3/TRBV12-4; J gene: TRBJ2-7; CDR3 protein: CASRRSGTPVEQYF
D gene: .; V gene: TRBV20-1; J gene: TRBJ1-6; CDR3 protein: CSAPGRSYNSPLHF
D gene: .; V gene: TRBV6-5; J gene: TRBJ1-1; CDR3 protein: CASSYGGGGRTEAFF
D gene: TRBD2; V gene: TRBV4-1; J gene: TRBJ2-1; CDR3 protein: CASSQLGTTRFSLGSRTYNEQFF
D gene: .; V gene: TRBV6-5; J gene: TRBJ2-1; CDR3 protein: CASSYSVGRTNEQFF
D gene: .; V gene: TRBV7-9; J gene: TRBJ1-5; CDR3 protein: CASSLGVGRGEDGQPQHF
D gene: .; V gene: TRBV30; J gene: TRBJ2-2; CDR3 protein: CACKTWRTRTGELFF
D gene: .; V gene: TRBV3-1; J gene: TRBJ1-1; CDR3 protein: CASSRDPNTEAFF